This T cell receptor (beta chain) was captured in a study of T-cell memory formation after mild COVID-19. V was cut by 3 bases and J by 3 bases, with 5 bases left in between. The CDR3 spans 12 residues. Germline-derived CDR1 and CDR2 are MNHEY and SVGEGT. In regard to this clonotype: Its antigen remains unknown.

Researchers used 5'RACE with constant-segment primers to make TCR alpha and TCR beta cDNA libraries that carry sample barcodes and UMIs. MiXCR, run by TCRdb on the 5' RACE reads, gives a single entry per CDR3 protein. The repertoire holds about 390,000 distinct CDR3 sequences, 15% to 20% seen once, with roughly 21% in the top ten. Findings and caveats of the study: Certain responding clones were present in pre-infection memory, suggesting participation of cross-reactive memory. Clones that contracted clustered mainly in CM and EM if CD4+ and in EMRA if CD8+.

This clonotype was sampled from a man younger than 35 who had mild COVID-19 (a few samples of this study predate the infection). Cell type and time point are not known. Sequencing input: PBMCs or a T cell subset sorted from them (not recorded which). This chain links TRBV6-2 or TRBV6-3 with TRBJ1-1; D is uncertain. DNA for the CDR3: TGTGCCAGCAGTTATTGGGACACTGAAGCTTTCTTT. This gives the protein CASSYWDTEAFF.